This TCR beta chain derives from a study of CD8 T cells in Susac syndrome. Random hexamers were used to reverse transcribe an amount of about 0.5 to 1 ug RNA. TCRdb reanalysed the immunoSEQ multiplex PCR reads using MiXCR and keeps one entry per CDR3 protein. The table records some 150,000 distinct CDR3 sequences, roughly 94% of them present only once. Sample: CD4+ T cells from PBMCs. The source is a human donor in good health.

The CDR3 region is CAWSQTGLVGNTIYF. In DNA form, the CDR3 reads TGTGCCTGGAGTCAGACAGGTCTGGTCGGAAACACCATATATTTT. This sequence joins TRBV30 and TRBJ1-3; maybe TRBD1 (6 bases). V lost 2 bases to trimming and J lost 4 bases, with 15 bases between them. The germline V gene encodes CDR1 GTSNPN and CDR2 SVGIG (reference sequence). The CDR3 loop spans 15 amino acids.